This entry lists 5 T cell receptor beta chains sequenced from one sample in a study of blood T cells in healthy people across ages. Using a J-beta primer mix together with a sample-barcoded 5' primer, a second PCR was run for about 6 to 12 cycles. TCRdb passed the 5' RACE reads through MiXCR, listing each CDR3 protein once. The sample consists of some 1.7 million distinct CDR3 sequences, 28% of them appearing once. Sequencing was done on a sample of blood. These receptors were obtained from a young woman in good health.

V and J are TRBV5-1 and TRBJ2-1; possibly TRBD2 for D (5 bases). V was trimmed by 4 bases and J by 10 bases, leaving 12 bases between them. Per germline, CDR1 SGHRS and CDR2 YFSETQ. The CDR3 length is 12 residues. CDR3 amino acids: CASSLSGREQFF. The CDR3 bases are TGCGCCAGCAGCCTGAGCGGTAGGGAGCAGTTCTTC.

This clonotype was observed many times. CDR3 nucleotide sequence: TGTGCCATCGCGCCGGGCGGGAATGAGCAGTACTTC. It specifies CAIAPGGNEQYF. The chain uses TRBV10-3 and TRBJ2-7, with D possibly matching TRBD2 (6 bases). This CDR3 is 12 amino acids long. V lost 8 bases and J lost 7, with 15 bases in between. The V gene's germline CDR1 is ENHRY and CDR2 SYGVKD.

The rearrangement links TRBV18 to TRBJ2-1; 8 bases are shared with TRBD2. Germline assignment: CDR1 KGHSH and CDR2 LQKENI. There are 17 residues in the CDR3. V gave up 0 bases and J gave up 5 bases; unmatched junction bases: 9. CDR3: CASSPPSRLAGNNEQFF. CDR3 DNA: TGTGCCAGCTCACCACCGTCCCGCTTAGCGGGAAACAATGAGCAGTTCTTC.

The CDR3 reads CAISEDGREETQYF. In DNA, the CDR3 is TGTGCCATCAGTGAGGACGGGAGGGAGGAGACCCAGTACTTC. This chain links TRBV10-3 with TRBJ2-5, with TRBD2 identical over 8 bases. CDR1 and CDR2 (germline): ENHRY, SYGVKD. Trimming at V came to 2 bases and at J to 5 bases, leaving 4 bases not matched to a gene. CDR3 length: 14 residues.

The chain carries TRBV5-1 and TRBJ1-6, with D possibly being TRBD1 (6 bases). The germline V gene has CDR1 SGHRS and CDR2 YFSETQ. V lost 2 bases, J lost 8 bases, and 14 bases lay in between. The CDR3 is 15 residues long. The CDR3 nucleotides read TGCGCCAGCAGCTTTGGGGGGGCTCGGGATTCACCCCTCCACTTT. It encodes CASSFGGARDSPLHF.